What follows are 5 T cell receptor beta chains derived from one specimen sequenced in a study of cytomegalovirus exposure and HLA in healthy donors (TCRdb year 2017). Receptor libraries were prepared by the immunoSEQ multiplex PCR assay. For the multiplex PCR, a mixture combining 60 forward primers for TCR Vbeta segments and 13 reverse primers for TCR Jbeta segments was used. TCRdb's version of the immuneACCESS table is confined to in-frame rearrangements and falls short of the full clone set. An unresolved V gene accounts for under half of the shortfall where checked; the remainder is of unknown origin. This sample holds 120,000 to 150,000 clones; more than 65% were observed only once. Approximately 6% of the sample is held by the ten biggest clonotypes. Sequences were obtained from PBMCs. These receptors were taken from a man aged 25 to 40 in good health and CMV-seropositive.

The chain is built from TRBV5-3 and TRBJ1-1, with D unresolved. TRBV5-3 is annotated as an ORF whose role is uncertain. The CDR3 spans 14 residues. V was clipped by 8 bases and J by 5 bases, with 19 bases between them. CDR3 in amino acids: CARRRFGGGTEAFF. CDR3 coding DNA: TGTGCCAGGAGGCGGTTTGGAGGTGGAACTGAAGCTTTCTTT.

Concerning this clone: At one end the junction does not follow the germline gene, possibly because of a read error. The rearrangement joins TRBV7-9 to TRBJ1-1, with D hard to call. In germline, CDR1 is SEHNR, CDR2 FQNEAQ (reference sequence). The CDR3 runs to 12 residues. The CDR3 here is CSSSLPMSEAFF. Written as DNA, the CDR3 is TGTTCCAGCAGCTTACCTATGAGTGAAGCTTTCTTT.

The sample holds a few counts of this clone. V gene TRBV30 combines with J gene TRBJ2-7; possibly TRBD2 for D (6 bases). The CDR3 length is 13 residues. The germline CDR1 and CDR2 sequences are GTSNPN and SVGIG (reference sequence). V lost 2 bases and J lost 7, with 15 bases in between. The CDR3 protein is CAWSNRLEGEQYF. The CDR3, as DNA: TGTGCCTGGAGTAACAGGTTGGAGGGGGAGCAGTACTTC.

This clone has more than one count but fewer than ten. Here the CDR3 reads CASSPAGPTDTQYF. The CDR3 coding sequence is TGTGCCAGCTCACCGGCTGGGCCCACAGATACGCAGTATTTT. V and J are TRBV18 and TRBJ2-3, with D hard to call. The CDR3 is 14 residues long. The ends were cut back, 3 bases at V and 2 bases at J, with 9 bases in the middle. Germline V CDR1 and CDR2: KGHSH, LQKENI. The complete variable domain, with remaining parts taken from reference TRBV18 and TRBJ2-3, reads NAGVMQNPRHLVRRRGQEARLRCSPMKGHSHVYWYRQLPEEGLKFMVYLQKENIIDESGMPKERFSAEFPKEGPSILRIQQVVRGDSAAYFCASSPAGPTDTQYFGPGTRLTVL.

This chain uses TRBV5-4 with TRBJ1-2, with TRBD1 matching over 11 bases. This CDR3 is built from 18 residues. Germline V CDR1 and CDR2: SGHNT, YYREEE (reference sequence). The V gene end was trimmed by 1 base and the J gene end by 6 bases; junction bases not matched to a gene: 14. CDR3 DNA sequence: TGTGCCAGCAGCTTGCATAGGACAGGGGGCTCTCCGGGCCATGGCTACACCTTC. As protein: CASSLHRTGGSPGHGYTF. Together with reference TRBV5-4 and TRBJ1-2, the CDR3 gives the full variable domain: ETGVTQSPTHLIKTRGQQVTLRCSSQSGHNTVSWYQQALGQGPQFIFQYYREEENGRGNFPPRFSGLQFPNYSSELNVNALELDDSALYLCASSLHRTGGSPGHGYTFGSGTRLTVV.